These 18 T cell receptor beta chains came from one sample sequenced in a study of blood T cell repertoires in COVID-19. TCRdb's table, derived via immunoSEQ multiplex PCR, lists solely in-frame clones and lacks some. Among more than 150,000 clones listed, 94% were seen once. The sequenced material came from peripheral blood. Every receptor here comes from a man aged 30-40 years with COVID-19, enrolled during active disease.

The chain has TRBV4-2 and TRBJ2-7; 8 nucleotides agree with TRBD2. Per the germline V gene, CDR1 is LGHNA and CDR2 is YNFKEQ. The CDR3 has 16 residues. Unmatched junction bases numbered 7, after V lost 1 base and J lost 2 bases. The CDR3 sequence is CASSQGGGGTTYEQYF. The CDR3 DNA reads as TGTGCCAGCAGCCAAGGGGGCGGGGGGACCACCTACGAGCAGTACTTC.

The chain carries TRBV2 and TRBJ2-1; 15 nucleotides agree with TRBD2. J lost 4 bases, V lost 2 bases, and 9 bases had no gene match. CDR1 is SNHLY, CDR2 FYNNEI, per germline. This CDR3 is built from 19 residues. CDR3 in amino acids: CASSETLVGTSGGYNEQFF. CDR3 sequence (DNA): TGTGCCAGCAGTGAAACCTTGGTCGGGACTAGCGGGGGGTACAATGAGCAGTTCTTC.

The V and J genes are TRBV5-1 and TRBJ1-4; 7 nucleotides line up with TRBD1. Trimming at V came to 4 bases and at J to 8 bases, leaving 8 bases not matched to a gene. Germline CDR1 is SGHRS and CDR2 is YFSETQ. CDR3 length equals 14 residues. For the CDR3, the DNA is TGCGCCAGCAGCCCCGGACAGGATCGGGAAAAACTGTTTTTT. Residues: CASSPGQDREKLFF.

CDR3 sequence reads: CASSLAEGGGTEAFF. The CDR3 bases are TGCGCCAGCAGCTTGGCCGAAGGGGGAGGGACTGAAGCTTTCTTT. The chain links TRBV5-1 to TRBJ1-1, with D perhaps matching TRBD1 (6 bases). Trimming removed 0 bases from V and 5 bases from J, with 14 bases in between. The CDR3 covers 15 residues. Looked up from germline, CDR1 is SGHRS and CDR2 is YFSETQ.

The V and J genes are TRBV3-1 (or the pseudogene TRBV3-2) and TRBJ2-7, with TRBD2 identical over 7 bases. CDR1 and CDR2 from the germline V gene are LGHDT and YNNKEL (reference sequence). The CDR3 covers 14 residues. J was trimmed by 7 bases and V by 6 bases; bases with no gene match: 12. This chain's CDR3 is CASSSRGTLGEQYF. CDR3 coding DNA: TGTGCCAGCAGTTCGCGGGGGACCTTGGGGGAGCAGTACTTC.

The chain is built from TRBV4-1 and TRBJ2-7, with 7 bases matching TRBD1. CDR1 is MGHRA, CDR2 YSYEKL, per germline. The length of the CDR3 is 16 residues. The trim removed 0 bases at V and 3 bases at J, leaving 8 bases unmatched. The DNA for the CDR3 is TGCGCCAGCAGCCAAGATTGGGCAGGGGGTCTCTACGAGCAGTACTTC. Residues: CASSQDWAGGLYEQYF.

The chain combines TRBV2 with TRBJ2-2; D remains unclear. Between the trimmed V and J ends, which lost 4 bases and 5 bases, there was a span of 8 bases. The CDR3 sequence is 13 residues long. Germline assignment: CDR1 SNHLY and CDR2 FYNNEI. CDR3 DNA: TGTGCCAGCAGTGTGAGTAGAACCGGGGAGCTGTTTTTT. It codes for CASSVSRTGELFF.

Details on this clone: Compared with germline, one end of the junction differs, possibly owing to a read error. The CDR3 region is CASNIDGRGKRNTEAFF. In DNA, the CDR3 is TGTGCCAGTAATATAGATGGCAGGGGGAAGCGGAACACTGAAGCTTTCTTT. This chain joins TRBV19 and TRBJ1-1; TRBD1 matches 7 bases. Germline CDR1 is LNHDA and CDR2 is SQIVND (reference sequence). The CDR3 totals 17 residues.

The rearrangement uses TRBV19 and TRBJ1-6; D unresolved. Germline V CDR1 and CDR2: LNHDA, SQIVND (reference sequence). Trimming removed 3 bases from V and 5 bases from J, with 11 bases in between. The CDR3 has 15 residues. In DNA form, the CDR3 reads TGTGCCAGTAGTATGATCGGCAGGAATAATTCACCCCTCCACTTT. It codes for CASSMIGRNNSPLHF.

This chain links TRBV29-1 with TRBJ1-2; D is perhaps TRBD1 (5 bases). The V end was cut by 6 bases, the J end by 0 bases, with 11 bases between. Germline lookup yields CDR1 SQVTM and CDR2 ANQGSEA. The CDR3 has 13 amino acids. CDR3 protein: CSVTREANYGYTF. CDR3 bases: TGCAGCGTGACCAGGGAAGCTAACTATGGCTACACCTTC.

This chain connects TRBV19 to TRBJ1-5; maybe TRBD1 (6 bases). The CDR3 runs to 14 residues. Trimming removed 10 bases at V and 8 bases at J, with 21 bases between. Looked up from germline, CDR1 is LNHDA and CDR2 is SQIVND (reference sequence). The CDR3: CATSLRGHTEPQHF. The DNA of the CDR3 is TGTGCCACCAGCCTGCGGGGGCATACCGAGCCCCAGCATTTT.

The chain carries TRBV13 and TRBJ1-4; D is unresolved. Germline lookup yields CDR1 PRHDT and CDR2 FYEKMQ (reference sequence). This CDR3 is 15 amino acids long. The V and J ends lost 0 bases and 3 bases respectively, with 8 bases between them. Here the CDR3 reads CASSLGKEPNEKLFF. Written as DNA, the CDR3 is TGTGCCAGCAGCTTAGGCAAGGAGCCTAATGAAAAACTGTTTTTT.

This chain links TRBV27 with TRBJ1-5; D might be TRBD1 (6 bases). There are 13 residues in the CDR3. Germline V lookup: CDR1 MNHEY, CDR2 SMNVEV (reference sequence). Between the trimmed V and J ends, which lost 8 bases and 9 bases, there was a span of 17 bases. CDR3 sequence: CASSGQRGMPQHF. In DNA form, the CDR3 reads TGTGCCAGCTCTGGACAGAGGGGGATGCCCCAGCATTTT.

CDR3 coding DNA: TGTGCCATCACCGAGGACAGTAACTATGGCTACACCTTC. Amino acid sequence: CAITEDSNYGYTF. The chain uses TRBV10-3 and TRBJ1-2; TRBD1 might be the D (6 bases). Between the trimmed V and J ends, which lost 7 bases and 1 base, there was a span of 10 bases. CDR3 size: 13 residues. CDR1 is ENHRY and CDR2 is SYGVKD in the germline V gene.

The rearrangement uses TRBV5-6 and TRBJ1-2, with 9 bases lining up with TRBD1. Per germline, CDR1 SGHDT and CDR2 YYEEEE. The CDR3 consists of 13 residues. Unmatched junction bases numbered 4, after V lost 2 bases and J lost 8 bases. The CDR3 coding sequence is TGTGCCAGCAGCTTCCGACAGGGGGACGGCTACACCTTC. It specifies CASSFRQGDGYTF.

V is TRBV12-5 and J is TRBJ1-3; D uncertain. In germline, CDR1 is LGHNT, CDR2 FRNRAP. V was shortened by 0 bases and J by 4 bases, with 7 bases between the two germline ends. The CDR3 totals 14 residues. The DNA of the CDR3 is TGTGCTAGTGGTTTGGTAGGAGGGGGAAACACCATATATTTT. Translation: CASGLVGGGNTIYF.

With regard to this clone: The DNA is omitted, as the CDR3 cannot be located on it reliably, and the CDR3 follows TCRdb's listing. The chain recombines TRBV5-1 with TRBJ1-2; the D call TRBD1 from the table was never checked on the DNA. The CDR3 numbers 16 amino acids, ends counted. CDR1 and CDR2 from the germline V gene are SGHRS and YFSETQ. CDR3: CASSLGTGQGNYGYTF.

The chain joins TRBV6-5 to TRBJ1-6, with D perhaps matching TRBD1 (5 bases). Trimming removed 7 bases from V and 6 bases from J, with 13 bases in between. CDR1 is MNHEY and CDR2 is SVGAGI in the germline V gene. This CDR3 region has 14 residues. CDR3 sequence: CASIDGQGNSPLHF. CDR3 nucleotides: TGTGCCAGCATCGACGGGCAGGGTAATTCACCCCTCCACTTT.